The sample holds a few counts of the clone carrying this T cell receptor (beta chain). No antigen is known for it. These data come from a study of T-cell memory formation after mild COVID-19. Study conclusions and caveats: Mostly located in CM and EM were contracting CD4+ clones, with contracting CD8+ clones located in EMRA. Cross-reactive memory appears to have joined, as suggested by some responding clones showing up in pre-infection memory.

Constant-segment primers served in 5'RACE that generated TCR alpha and TCR beta cDNA libraries bearing sample barcodes and UMIs. One entry per CDR3 protein results from TCRdb running MiXCR on the 5' RACE reads. This repertoire shows around 180,000 distinct CDR3 sequences, roughly 17% found once; its top ten account for approximately 2.1%. The CDR3 consists of 16 residues. Trimming took 1 base from V and 3 from J; bases not matched to a gene: 6. The TCR was taken from an adult woman who had mild COVID-19 (a few samples of this study predate the infection). Cell type and time point are not known. The sequencing input was PBMCs or a T cell subset sorted from them (not recorded which). J is TRBJ2-5 and V is TRBV12-3 or TRBV12-4; 9 bases agree with TRBD2. DNA for the CDR3: TGTGCCAGCAGTTTAGTTTCTGCTAGCGGGAAAGAGACCCAGTACTTC. Its translation: CASSLVSASGKETQYF.